The 22 T cell receptor beta chains presented below share a single source sample, sequenced in a study of identifying expanded T cells in peripheral blood. TCRdb's copy holds only in-frame clones and misses some; the assay was immunoSEQ multiplex PCR. The repertoire has roughly 100,000 clones, roughly 91% of them found once; the top ten carry less than 20%. Sequencing was performed on blood. The source of these receptors is a person between 18 and 75 years old in good health.

The table lists this clone with a few counts. This chain joins TRBV4-1 and TRBJ1-5; D is undetermined. The germline V gene encodes CDR1 MGHRA and CDR2 YSYEKL. V was pared by 0 bases and J by 4 bases, with 10 bases between. CDR3 size: 15 residues. CDR3 DNA: TGCGCCAGCAGCCAAGATGGGAGAGAAAATCAGCCCCAGCATTTT. This translates into CASSQDGRENQPQHF.

The chain links TRBV7-9 to TRBJ2-7, with TRBD1 matching 12 bases. The CDR3 runs to 16 residues. The ends lost 4 bases at V and 5 bases at J; junction bases unmatched: 9. Germline lookup yields CDR1 SEHNR and CDR2 FQNEAQ (reference sequence). The CDR3, as DNA: TGTGCCAGCAGCTACCGCCGGGACAGGGGGCCCCACGAGCAGTACTTC. It translates to CASSYRRDRGPHEQYF.

This chain uses TRBV14 with TRBJ1-5; no clear D gene. Trimming removed 2 bases from V and 0 bases from J, with 23 bases in between. This CDR3 has 20 residues. Germline CDR1 reads SGHDN; CDR2 reads FVKESK. CDR3 sequence: CASSQPRDRHFYYSNQPQHF. CDR3 coding DNA: TGTGCCAGCAGCCAACCACGTGACCGGCATTTCTATTATAGCAATCAGCCCCAGCATTTT.

The rearrangement uses TRBV19 and TRBJ2-7; D could derive from TRBD1 or TRBD2 (5 bases each). The V end lost 5 bases, the J end lost 3 bases, and 17 bases lay between the germline ends. This CDR3 spans 15 amino acids. Per germline, CDR1 LNHDA and CDR2 SQIVND (reference sequence). The CDR3 is CASSRKGTGNYEQYF. CDR3 coding DNA: TGTGCCAGTAGTCGGAAAGGGACGGGAAACTACGAGCAGTACTTC.

This rearrangement joins TRBV6-1 to TRBJ1-5, with D perhaps TRBD1 (5 bases). Trimming left V 5 bases short and J 9 bases short, with 14 bases between. Per germline, CDR1 MNHNS and CDR2 SASEGT. This CDR3 contains 13 residues. The CDR3 here is CASSPGTQRPQHF. Here the CDR3 DNA reads TGTGCCAGCAGTCCCGGGACTCAGCGGCCCCAGCATTTT.

V usage is TRBV28 and J usage is TRBJ1-5; D remains ambiguous. The CDR3 is made up of 15 amino acids. Trimming cost V 4 bases and J 2 bases, with 12 bases left between them. CDR1 and CDR2 (germline): MDHEN, SYDVKM. The DNA for the CDR3 is TGTGCCAGCAGTTCCCCCTCGGTAGGCAATCAGCCCCAGCATTTT. It yields the protein CASSSPSVGNQPQHF.

This chain links TRBV23-1 with TRBJ1-2, with D tentatively TRBD1 (6 bases). TRBV23-1 falls under the ORF class, with uncertain function. The CDR3 runs to 17 residues. V lost 7 bases, J lost 4 bases, and 25 bases lay in between. The CDR3 DNA sequence: TGCGCCAGCACTGTACACGGGGGCGCCTTTTTTGCCTATGGCTACACCTTC. Protein product: CASTVHGGAFFAYGYTF.

Note on this clone: The same CDR3 arises from other DNA sequences in this sample as well. This sequence joins TRBV29-1 and TRBJ2-1, with 9 positions matching TRBD2. The CDR3 extends over 14 amino acids. With 5 bases clipped from V and 6 bases from J, the junction kept 8 bases outside the gene matches. Germline V gene data show CDR1 as SQVTM and CDR2 as ANQGSEA. DNA for the CDR3: TGCAGCGTTCTGGCGGGGGGGCAGTTCAATGAGCAGTTCTTC. This codes for CSVLAGGQFNEQFF.

This clone ranks as medium-sized. The chain couples TRBV5-4 to TRBJ1-1; 7 bases line up with TRBD1. The germline V gene has CDR1 SGHNT and CDR2 YYREEE (reference sequence). The trim removed 0 bases at V and 3 bases at J, leaving 8 bases unmatched. The CDR3 runs 16 residues. CDR3 amino acids: CASSLVPDRKDTEAFF. The CDR3 DNA reads TGTGCCAGCAGCTTGGTACCGGACAGGAAAGACACTGAAGCTTTCTTT.

The chain couples TRBV28 to TRBJ2-7; 11 nucleotides match TRBD1. The CDR3 has 15 residues. Unmatched junction bases numbered 7, after V lost 6 bases and J lost 3 bases. The germline V gene has CDR1 MDHEN and CDR2 SYDVKM. The CDR3 region is CASRARDRGNYEQYF. The CDR3 region has the DNA TGTGCCAGCAGAGCCCGGGACAGGGGGAACTACGAGCAGTACTTC.

The chain carries TRBV5-1 and TRBJ2-7; D might be TRBD1 (6 bases). From germline, CDR1 is SGHRS and CDR2 YFSETQ. The ends were cut back, 1 base at V and 2 bases at J, with 7 bases in the middle. This CDR3 has 13 amino acids. This CDR3 reads CASSLTGTYEQYF. The CDR3 DNA sequence: TGCGCCAGCAGCTTGACAGGGACCTACGAGCAGTACTTC.

V is TRBV27 and J is TRBJ1-2; tentative D call: TRBD1 (6 bases). Trimming took off 3 bases at V and 8 bases at J, with 13 bases between the two ends. From germline, CDR1 is MNHEY and CDR2 SMNVEV (reference sequence). CDR3 length: 13 residues. The CDR3 sequence is CASSLSGARGYTF. CDR3 sequence (DNA): TGTGCCAGCAGTTTGTCGGGGGCGCGGGGCTACACCTTC.

The CDR3 loop is CSVYPTGGTEAFF. As DNA, the CDR3 is TGCAGCGTTTACCCTACAGGGGGAACTGAAGCTTTCTTT. This chain joins TRBV29-1 and TRBJ1-1; TRBD1 matches at 8 bases. Trimming took 5 bases from V and 5 from J; bases not matched to a gene: 7. The CDR3 spans 13 residues. Germline V gene lookup returns CDR1 SQVTM and CDR2 ANQGSEA.

This chain joins TRBV7-9 and TRBJ2-7; 11 nucleotides match TRBD2. Per germline, CDR1 SEHNR and CDR2 FQNEAQ (reference sequence). The CDR3 contains 19 residues. The V and J ends lost 4 bases and 2 bases, in that order; junction bases with no gene match: 16. The CDR3 spells CASSYRIGTSGRFTYEQYF. The CDR3 DNA reads as TGTGCCAGCAGCTACAGGATAGGGACTAGCGGACGATTCACCTACGAGCAGTACTTC.

This chain uses TRBV5-4 with TRBJ1-2; TRBD1 is a possible D gene (6 bases). V was cut by 1 base and J by 4 bases, with 8 bases left in between. This CDR3 has 13 residues. The germline V gene has CDR1 SGHNT and CDR2 YYREEE (reference sequence). CDR3 residues: CASSLNRVYGYTF. DNA of the CDR3: TGTGCCAGCAGCTTGAACAGGGTCTATGGCTACACCTTC.

V usage is TRBV5-6 and J usage is TRBJ2-3; 14 bases line up with TRBD2. J gave up 1 base and V 3 bases, and 1 base lay outside the gene matches. Germline V gives CDR1 SGHDT, CDR2 YYEEEE. The CDR3 length is 16 residues. The CDR3 protein is CASSWGLAGGTDTQYF. CDR3 DNA sequence: TGTGCCAGCAGCTGGGGACTAGCGGGGGGCACAGATACGCAGTATTTT.

This clone occurred a few times. The genes are TRBV5-1 and TRBJ1-6, with D tentatively TRBD1 (6 bases). The germline V gene has CDR1 SGHRS and CDR2 YFSETQ. V was shortened by 6 bases and J by 10 bases, with 20 bases between the two germline ends. The CDR3 spans 15 residues. The CDR3 reads CASTLGDTSGSPLHF. The CDR3 DNA is TGCGCCAGCACACTTGGGGACACCTCGGGATCACCCCTCCACTTT.

The rearrangement links TRBV10-3 to TRBJ1-2; 8 positions agree with TRBD1. The CDR3 is made up of 14 amino acids. The V and J ends lost 4 bases and 8 bases, in that order; junction bases with no gene match: 9. Germline CDR1 and CDR2: ENHRY and SYGVKD. This CDR3 reads CAISVSGTGGGYTF. Here the CDR3 DNA reads TGTGCCATCAGTGTTAGCGGGACAGGCGGAGGCTACACCTTC.

This clone was detected only once. The chain uses TRBV2 and TRBJ2-2; D is unresolved. Looked up from germline, CDR1 is SNHLY and CDR2 is FYNNEI. The CDR3 covers 11 residues. V gave up 9 bases and J gave up 5 bases, with 7 bases separating them. The CDR3 sequence: CARGSTGELFF. CDR3 DNA sequence: TGTGCCAGAGGCAGTACCGGGGAGCTGTTTTTT.

The chain carries TRBV18 and TRBJ1-1; D not certain. Germline V CDR1 and CDR2: KGHSH, LQKENI. This CDR3 has 13 residues. Trimming removed 5 bases at V and 1 base at J, with 8 bases between. The DNA for the CDR3 is TGTGCCAGCTCATTGTCGGCGAACACTGAAGCTTTCTTT. The encoded protein is CASSLSANTEAFF.

The V call is TRBV7-9, the J call TRBJ1-4; unclear D gene. The V gene's germline CDR1 is SEHNR and CDR2 FQNEAQ (reference sequence). Trimming pared 7 bases from V and 2 bases from J, leaving 8 bases between. The CDR3 is 13 residues long. The CDR3 sequence is CASIGMTNEKLFF. The CDR3 DNA sequence: TGTGCCAGCATCGGCATGACTAATGAAAAACTGTTTTTT. The whole variable domain, filled in from reference TRBV7-9 and TRBJ1-4, reads DTGVSQNPRHKITKRGQNVTFRCDPISEHNRLYWYRQTLGQGPEFLTYFQNEAQLEKSRLLSDRFSAERPKGSFSTLEIQRTEQGDSAMYLCASIGMTNEKLFFGSGTQLSVL.

The CDR3 DNA reads as TGTGCCAGCTCACCCTCGAGTGAGGGCTACACCTTC. Translating gives CASSPSSEGYTF. The chain couples TRBV18 to TRBJ1-2; D is undetermined. Germline CDR1 reads KGHSH; CDR2 reads LQKENI. The CDR3 contains 12 residues. The V and J ends lost 3 bases and 8 bases respectively, with 10 bases between them.